These 5 T cell receptor beta chains were sequenced from one sample in a study of T cell responses to AZD1222 COVID-19 vaccine. The assay was immunoSEQ multiplex PCR, and TCRdb's table has in-frame clones only and misses some. The data contain around 53,000 clones, 85% to 90% of them singletons. The starting material was peripheral blood, obtained on day 0 of MenACWY control vaccination. These receptors came from an adult in good health.

This chain connects TRBV28 to TRBJ1-3; D not resolved. Germline V gene sequence: CDR1 MDHEN, CDR2 SYDVKM. Deletions cut 6 bases from V and 3 bases from J, with 33 bases between. The CDR3 covers 21 residues. The DNA of the CDR3 is TGTGCCAGCAGCACTTATGATGGCCGATTGTCTGGGCGTAGTTATGGAAACACCATATATTTT. Amino acids: CASSTYDGRLSGRSYGNTIYF. Looking up the rest from reference TRBV28 and TRBJ1-3 gives the full variable domain: DVKVTQSSRYLVKRTGEKVFLECVQDMDHENMFWYRQDPGLGLRLIYFSYDVKMKEKGDIPEGYSVSREKKERFSLILESASTNQTSMYLCASSTYDGRLSGRSYGNTIYFGEGSWLTVV.

The gene calls are TRBV12-3 or TRBV12-4 and TRBJ2-3; D possibly corresponds to TRBD1 (6 bases). Between the trimmed V and J ends, which lost 6 bases and 3 bases, there was a span of 10 bases. The CDR3 loop spans 13 amino acids. The DNA for the CDR3 is TGTGCCAGCAGCATCGGGACAACAGATACGCAGTATTTT. As protein: CASSIGTTDTQYF.

The chain links TRBV5-6 to TRBJ2-7; 13 nucleotides align to TRBD2. The germline V gene encodes CDR1 SGHDT and CDR2 YYEEEE. The CDR3 length is 14 residues. V gave up 4 bases and J gave up 9 bases; unmatched junction bases: 7. Here the CDR3 DNA reads TGTGCCAGCAGCGCAGCGACTAGCGGGAGGACGCAGTACTTC. This encodes CASSAATSGRTQYF.

The chain uses TRBV15 and TRBJ2-1; 10 bases fit TRBD2. Germline values: CDR1 LNHNV, CDR2 YYDKDF (reference sequence). J lost 6 bases, V lost 0 bases, and 8 bases had no gene match. This CDR3 spans 17 amino acids. The DNA of the CDR3 is TGTGCCACCAGCAGAGATCGAAGCGGGAGGGCCCGCAATGAGCAGTTCTTC. Encoded protein: CATSRDRSGRARNEQFF.

This clone was counted only a few times. The chain employs TRBV4-1 and TRBJ1-1; D uncertain. Germline V gene lookup returns CDR1 MGHRA and CDR2 YSYEKL. The CDR3 is 14 amino acids. Trimming removed 0 bases from V and 8 bases from J, with 13 bases in between. The CDR3 protein is CASSQDSASHEAFF. The CDR3 coding sequence is TGCGCCAGCAGCCAAGATAGTGCCTCCCACGAAGCTTTCTTT.